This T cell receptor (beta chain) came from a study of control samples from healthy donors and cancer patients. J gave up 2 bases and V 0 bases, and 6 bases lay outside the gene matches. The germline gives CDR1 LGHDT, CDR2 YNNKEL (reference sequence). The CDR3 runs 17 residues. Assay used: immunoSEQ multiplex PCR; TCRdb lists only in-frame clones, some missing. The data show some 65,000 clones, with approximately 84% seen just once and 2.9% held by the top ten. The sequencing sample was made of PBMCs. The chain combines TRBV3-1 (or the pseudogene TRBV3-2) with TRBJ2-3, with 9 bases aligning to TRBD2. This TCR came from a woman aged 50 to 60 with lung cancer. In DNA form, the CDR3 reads TGTGCCAGCAGCCAAGATCCAGCGGGGGGCTCCACAGATACGCAGTATTTT. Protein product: CASSQDPAGGSTDTQYF.